A single sample is the source of the 17 T cell receptor beta chains below, sequenced in a study of cytomegalovirus exposure and HLA in healthy donors. PCR primers comprised 60 Vbeta and 13 Jbeta primers. TCRdb keeps only in-frame clones here, not all; method: immunoSEQ multiplex PCR. Among roughly 110,000 clones listed, over 65% were seen once. Sequencing used PBMCs. Every receptor here comes from a woman aged 40-49 years in good health and CMV-seropositive.

The chain uses TRBV15 and TRBJ1-1; TRBD1 matches 7 bases. The CDR3 loop spans 16 amino acids. Germline trimming cut 4 bases from V and 0 bases from J; bases unmatched to any gene: 8. Germline V CDR1 and CDR2: LNHNV, YYDKDF (reference sequence). This chain's CDR3 is CATSKGAGSLNTEAFF. Here the CDR3 DNA reads TGTGCCACCAGCAAGGGGGCAGGTTCCCTGAACACTGAAGCTTTCTTT. Looking up the rest from reference TRBV15 and TRBJ1-1 gives the full variable domain: DAMVIQNPRYQVTQFGKPVTLSCSQTLNHNVMYWYQQKSSQAPKLLFHYYDKDFNNEADTPDNFQSRRPNTSFCFLDIRSPGLGDTAMYLCATSKGAGSLNTEAFFGQGTRLTVV.

Here the CDR3 DNA reads TGTGCCATCAGTGAGTCGGGCAGCCCTGCGGCTTTCTTT. Protein sequence: CAISESGSPAAFF. This chain joins TRBV10-3 and TRBJ1-1; no clear D. Trimming took off 0 bases at V and 11 bases at J, with 13 bases between the two ends. The CDR3 has 13 amino acids. From germline, CDR1 is ENHRY and CDR2 SYGVKD.

This chain uses TRBV29-1 with TRBJ1-2; D ambiguous. CDR1 is SQVTM and CDR2 is ANQGSEA in the germline V gene. Trimming took 6 bases from V and 2 from J, leaving 7 bases between them. This CDR3 contains 11 residues. As DNA, the CDR3 is TGCAGCGTAGGACTGAACTATGGCTACACCTTC. Its translation: CSVGLNYGYTF.

The chain carries TRBV7-2 and TRBJ2-3; D may be TRBD1 (5 bases). Germline assignment: CDR1 SGHTA and CDR2 FQGNSA. The CDR3 sequence is 14 residues long. Trimming left V 6 bases short and J 1 base short, with 11 bases between. CDR3 DNA: TGTGCCAGCAGAGATAAAGGGGGCACAGATACGCAGTATTTT. Protein product: CASRDKGGTDTQYF.

This sequence joins TRBV6-6 and TRBJ1-2; TRBD1 agrees at 8 bases. Germline V gene data show CDR1 as MNHNY and CDR2 as SVGAGI (reference sequence). V lost 5 bases, J lost 8 bases, and 4 bases stayed unmatched. The CDR3 spans 12 residues. CDR3 region: CASSHPGGGYTF. In DNA form, the CDR3 reads TGTGCCAGCAGTCACCCAGGGGGCGGCTACACCTTC.

V and J are TRBV30 and TRBJ2-1, with D maybe TRBD1 (5 bases). The CDR3 covers 15 residues. In germline, CDR1 is GTSNPN, CDR2 SVGIG (reference sequence). Deletions cut 4 bases from V and 0 bases from J, with 13 bases between. The CDR3, as DNA: TGTGCCTGGATGGCAGGGCTTAGCTCCTACAATGAGCAGTTCTTC. It specifies CAWMAGLSSYNEQFF.

The V call is TRBV6-4, the J call TRBJ1-5; D is undetermined. Germline V gene sequence: CDR1 MRHNA, CDR2 SNTAGT. Trimming pared 5 bases from V and 1 base from J, leaving 6 bases between. The CDR3 consists of 13 residues. CDR3 bases: TGTGCCAGCAGTCGGGAAAGCAATCAGCCCCAGCATTTT. Residues: CASSRESNQPQHF.

The gene calls are TRBV15 and TRBJ2-7, with D perhaps matching TRBD2 (5 bases). The CDR3 length is 15 residues. The germline gives CDR1 LNHNV, CDR2 YYDKDF (reference sequence). The V gene lost 0 bases and the J gene lost 2 bases, with 11 bases spanning the gap. The CDR3 protein is CATSRDSDGPYEQYF. CDR3 bases: TGTGCCACCAGCAGAGATAGCGACGGACCCTACGAGCAGTACTTC.

This chain links TRBV28 with TRBJ1-2; 12 bases fit TRBD1. The CDR3 spans 14 residues. The germline V gene encodes CDR1 MDHEN and CDR2 SYDVKM. V lost 6 bases to trimming and J lost 6 bases; unmatched junction nucleotides: 5. CDR3 sequence reads: CASRGTGGIHGYTF. The CDR3 DNA sequence: TGTGCCAGCAGGGGGACAGGGGGCATACATGGCTACACCTTC.

The chain combines TRBV6-6 with TRBJ2-7, with a weak D call TRBD2 (6 bases). V was trimmed by 9 bases and J by 0 bases, leaving 15 bases between them. CDR1 and CDR2 (germline): MNHNY, SVGAGI (reference sequence). The CDR3 runs 14 residues. CDR3 nucleotides: TGTGCCAGTAGCGGTTGGGCGATCTCCTACGAGCAGTACTTC. Translation gives CASSGWAISYEQYF.

This chain uses TRBV19 with TRBJ2-6, with 10 bases lining up with TRBD2. Looked up from germline, CDR1 is LNHDA and CDR2 is SQIVND (reference sequence). Trimming took 7 bases from V and 0 from J; bases not matched to a gene: 9. The CDR3 sequence is 18 residues long. CDR3 in amino acids: CASMGWGTSDSGANVLTF. The CDR3 bases are TGTGCCAGTATGGGCTGGGGGACTAGCGACTCTGGGGCCAACGTCCTGACTTTC.

Here the CDR3 reads CASSRDRELYEQYF. CDR3 DNA: TGTGCCAGCAGCCGGGACAGGGAACTCTATGAGCAGTACTTC. J is TRBJ2-7 and V is TRBV6-5, with 9 bases fitting TRBD1. The CDR3 is 14 residues long. J was trimmed by 7 bases and V by 6 bases; bases with no gene match: 10. Germline V CDR1 and CDR2: MNHEY, SVGAGI.

For the CDR3, the DNA is TGTGCCAGCCTCCCCCTTTCTACGGGGGGCACTGAAGCTTTCTTT. This gives the protein CASLPLSTGGTEAFF. The chain couples TRBV19 to TRBJ1-1, with D maybe TRBD1 (5 bases). Germline lookup yields CDR1 LNHDA and CDR2 SQIVND (reference sequence). CDR3 length equals 15 residues. Trimming stripped 9 bases from V and 4 bases from J, with 21 bases between.

The gene calls are TRBV5-4 and TRBJ2-7; D may be TRBD1 (6 bases). V was trimmed by 5 bases and J by 0 bases, leaving 15 bases between them. This CDR3 comprises 15 residues. The germline CDR1 and CDR2 sequences are SGHNT and YYREEE (reference sequence). The CDR3: CASRGVGAFSYEQYF. Written as DNA, the CDR3 is TGTGCCAGCAGAGGAGTGGGGGCCTTCTCCTACGAGCAGTACTTC. Full variable domain (rest looked up from reference TRBV5-4 and TRBJ2-7): ETGVTQSPTHLIKTRGQQVTLRCSSQSGHNTVSWYQQALGQGPQFIFQYYREEENGRGNFPPRFSGLQFPNYSSELNVNALELDDSALYLCASRGVGAFSYEQYFGPGTRLTVT.

This clone was seen a few times. This chain links TRBV19 with TRBJ2-5; 12 bases map to TRBD2. The V and J ends lost 3 bases and 1 base, in that order; junction bases with no gene match: 3. This CDR3 is 16 amino acids long. The germline V gene encodes CDR1 LNHDA and CDR2 SQIVND (reference sequence). This CDR3 reads CASSIPLAGGQETQYF. The CDR3 coding sequence is TGTGCCAGTAGTATCCCACTAGCGGGGGGCCAAGAGACCCAGTACTTC. Together with reference TRBV19 and TRBJ2-5, the CDR3 gives the full variable domain: DGGITQSPKYLFRKEGQNVTLSCEQNLNHDAMYWYRQDPGQGLRLIYYSQIVNDFQKGDIAEGYSVSREKKESFPLTVTSAQKNPTAFYLCASSIPLAGGQETQYFGPGTRLLVL.

The rearrangement uses TRBV11-3 and TRBJ2-3; TRBD2 is a possible D gene (7 bases). CDR1 is SGHNT and CDR2 is YENEEA in the germline V gene. Trimming shortened V by 5 bases and J by 5 bases, and 20 bases separated the two germline ends. CDR3 length: 16 amino acids. The CDR3 protein is CASSPGGGSPRDTQYF. The DNA of the CDR3 is TGTGCCAGCAGCCCGGGGGGCGGGTCCCCCCGAGATACGCAGTATTTT.

The chain has TRBV7-9 and TRBJ1-1; D gene uncertain. Per the germline V gene, CDR1 is SEHNR and CDR2 is FQNEAQ (reference sequence). This CDR3 has 13 amino acids. Trimming stripped 2 bases from V and 8 bases from J, with 12 bases between. CDR3 coding DNA: TGTGCCAGCAGCTTAAATGAAGTACAGGAAGCTTTCTTT. It is translated as CASSLNEVQEAFF.